This entry lists 24 T cell receptor beta chains sequenced from one sample in a study of cytomegalovirus exposure and HLA in healthy donors listed by TCRdb under 2017. Libraries came from the immunoSEQ multiplex PCR assay. For the multiplex PCR, a mixture combining 60 forward primers for TCR Vbeta segments and 13 reverse primers for TCR Jbeta segments was used. The clones in this table, taken by TCRdb from immuneACCESS, are in-frame only. Not every clone is retained; where verified, under half of the shortfall comes from an unresolved V gene, and the cause of the rest is unknown. The table held for this sample gives 200,000 to 250,000 clones. In total, the top ten clones hold 0.75% to 1% of the sample. The specimen was PBMCs. The receptors shown here come from a woman in her twenties or thirties in good health and CMV-seropositive.

The chain has TRBV5-1 and TRBJ2-3; TRBD2 is a possible D gene (6 bases). CDR1 is SGHRS, CDR2 YFSETQ, per germline. V lost 0 bases, J lost 0 bases, and 8 bases lay in between. The CDR3 runs to 15 residues. The CDR3 region has the DNA TGCGCCAGCAGCTTGGGGCGGGGTAGCACAGATACGCAGTATTTT. This codes for CASSLGRGSTDTQYF.

The chain carries TRBV29-1 and TRBJ1-2, with D possibly TRBD1 on 6 matching bases. Germline lookup yields CDR1 SQVTM and CDR2 ANQGSEA. The CDR3 extends over 9 amino acids. Trimming left V 7 bases short and J 6 bases short, with 6 bases between. The CDR3 nucleotides read TGCAGCGAGGGGGATGGCTACACCTTC. This sequence encodes CSEGDGYTF.

This chain links TRBV12-5 with TRBJ2-5, with a possible D match to TRBD2 (6 bases). V dropped 3 bases and J dropped 4 bases, with 15 bases sitting between them. The CDR3 covers 15 residues. Germline values: CDR1 LGHNT, CDR2 FRNRAP. The CDR3 protein is CASGLGGTVGETQYF. DNA of the CDR3: TGTGCTAGTGGTTTAGGAGGGACCGTGGGAGAGACCCAGTACTTC.

Comment on this clone: The junction departs from germline at one end; a sequencing error may be responsible. Distinct nucleotide sequences in the sample also encode this CDR3. This chain links TRBV6-6 with TRBJ1-4; TRBD1 is a possible D gene (5 bases). The germline gives CDR1 MNHNY, CDR2 SVGAGI (reference sequence). The CDR3 length is 16 residues. The CDR3 DNA reads TGTGCCAGCAGTAGAAAGGACGGCTGGAGGGGTGAAAAGCTGTTTTTT. Its translation is CASSRKDGWRGEKLFF.

The rearrangement links TRBV30 to TRBJ2-2, with a possible D match to TRBD2 (5 bases). This CDR3 region has 15 residues. Trimming took off 2 bases at V and 6 bases at J, with 16 bases between the two ends. Per the germline V gene, CDR1 is GTSNPN and CDR2 is SVGIG (reference sequence). CDR3 DNA: TGTGCCTGGAGTTCCTGGGCCCCCGGGGCCGGGGAGCTGTTTTTT. Translated, it gives CAWSSWAPGAGELFF.

This sequence joins TRBV28 and TRBJ2-5, with a weak D call TRBD2 (7 bases). CDR1 is MDHEN and CDR2 is SYDVKM in the germline V gene. CDR3 length: 16 residues. Deletions cut 6 bases from V and 1 base from J, with 18 bases between. The chain's CDR3 is CASSPVGGQPQETQYF. The CDR3 DNA reads as TGTGCCAGCAGCCCAGTGGGGGGGCAACCCCAAGAGACCCAGTACTTC.

This rearrangement joins TRBV7-2 to TRBJ2-1; 10 bases agree with TRBD1. This CDR3 is built from 16 residues. Germline CDR1 SGHTA, CDR2 FQGNSA. J lost 2 bases, V lost 2 bases, and 3 bases had no gene match. CDR3 loop: CASSLLGQGPYNEQFF. CDR3 sequence (DNA): TGTGCCAGCAGCTTACTGGGACAGGGGCCCTACAATGAGCAGTTCTTC. Filled out from reference TRBV7-2 and TRBJ2-1, the complete variable domain reads GAGVSQSPSNKVTEKGKDVELRCDPISGHTALYWYRQSLGQGLEFLIYFQGNSAPDKSGLPSDRFSAERTGGSVSTLTIQRTQQEDSAVYLCASSLLGQGPYNEQFFGPGTRLTVL.

This chain's CDR3 is CASSTLPGGNEQYF. The CDR3 DNA sequence: TGTGCCAGCAGCACCCTACCAGGGGGAAACGAGCAGTACTTC. V gene TRBV7-9 combines with J gene TRBJ2-7; TRBD1 aligns across 7 bases. This CDR3 contains 14 residues. V shed 5 bases and J 5 bases; nucleotides not matched to a gene: 9. Per germline, CDR1 SEHNR and CDR2 FQNEAQ (reference sequence). Looking up the rest from reference TRBV7-9 and TRBJ2-7 gives the full variable domain: DTGVSQNPRHKITKRGQNVTFRCDPISEHNRLYWYRQTLGQGPEFLTYFQNEAQLEKSRLLSDRFSAERPKGSFSTLEIQRTEQGDSAMYLCASSTLPGGNEQYFGPGTRLTVT.

The rearrangement joins TRBV7-9 to TRBJ1-1, with 12 bases identical to TRBD1. CDR3 length: 15 residues. The germline V gene encodes CDR1 SEHNR and CDR2 FQNEAQ (reference sequence). V dropped 1 base and J dropped 11; count of bases not matched to a gene: 8. The CDR3 DNA is TGTGCCAGCAGCTTAGAGGGGGGGACAGGGGGCTCGGCTTTCTTT. Residues: CASSLEGGTGGSAFF.

The chain uses TRBV28 and TRBJ1-4, with 8 bases matching TRBD1. There are 14 residues in the CDR3. Germline CDR1 and CDR2: MDHEN and SYDVKM. Germline trimming cut 7 bases from V and 6 bases from J; bases unmatched to any gene: 7. The CDR3 protein is CASTTDRVDEKLFF. CDR3 coding DNA: TGTGCCAGCACTACGGACAGGGTGGATGAAAAACTGTTTTTT.

The chain joins TRBV11-2 to TRBJ1-2; 9 bases line up with TRBD1. The CDR3 spans 16 residues. V was pared by 5 bases and J by 7 bases, with 14 bases of the junction left unmatched. CDR1 SGHAT and CDR2 FQNNGV come from the germline V gene. CDR3 in DNA: TGTGCCAGCAGCCCGGGACAGGGAACTATCGATACTGGCTACACCTTC. It encodes CASSPGQGTIDTGYTF. Using reference TRBV11-2 and TRBJ1-2 for the parts outside the CDR3, the full variable domain is EAGVAQSPRYKIIEKRQSVAFWCNPISGHATLYWYQQILGQGPKLLIQFQNNGVVDDSQLPKDRFSAERLKGVDSTLKIQPAKLEDSAVYLCASSPGQGTIDTGYTFGSGTRLTVV.

The chain combines TRBV5-1 with TRBJ2-5, with TRBD2 matching 14 bases. The CDR3 extends over 16 amino acids. Trimming removed 3 bases from V and 2 bases from J; junction bases left unmatched: 3. In germline, CDR1 is SGHRS, CDR2 YFSETQ. CDR3 region: CASSSRTSGGQETQYF. The CDR3 nucleotides are TGCGCCAGCAGCTCCCGGACTAGCGGGGGGCAAGAGACCCAGTACTTC.

V usage is TRBV10-1 and J usage is TRBJ2-7, with D uncertain. The CDR3 is 13 residues long. Trimming took 0 bases from V and 5 from J, leaving 8 bases between them. Germline V gene data show CDR1 as WNHNN and CDR2 as SYGVQD (reference sequence). The CDR3 nucleotides read TGCGCCAGCAGTGAGTCGGGCAGGAACGAGCAGTACTTC. It yields the protein CASSESGRNEQYF.

This chain joins TRBV5-4 and TRBJ1-4; D remains ambiguous. CDR1 and CDR2 (germline): SGHNT, YYREEE (reference sequence). The CDR3 totals 13 residues. The V gene lost 3 bases and the J gene lost 8 bases, with 11 bases spanning the gap. As DNA, the CDR3 is TGTGCCAGCAGCTCGACCCCGGGGGAAAAACTGTTTTTT. Amino acid sequence: CASSSTPGEKLFF.

The chain couples TRBV6-5 to TRBJ2-1; 8 bases match TRBD1. The CDR3 totals 15 residues. The germline CDR1 and CDR2 sequences are MNHEY and SVGAGI. V trimming: 3 bases; J trimming: 7 bases; junction bases outside the gene matches: 8. CDR3 nucleotides: TGTGCCAGCAGTTATAACAGGGGGAAAGGGAATGAGCAGTTCTTC. Residues: CASSYNRGKGNEQFF.

The chain combines TRBV7-8 with TRBJ2-7; a possible D gene is TRBD1 (5 bases). The CDR3 consists of 12 residues. Looked up from germline, CDR1 is SGHVS and CDR2 is FQNEAQ. V gave up 4 bases and J gave up 12 bases, with 16 bases separating them. The CDR3 is CASSSNGPDRYF. The CDR3 DNA reads TGTGCCAGCAGCTCAAATGGACCAGACAGGTACTTC.

J is TRBJ2-3 and V is TRBV9; 11 bases match TRBD2. V gave up 5 bases and J gave up 5 bases; unmatched junction bases: 10. The CDR3 has 16 residues. Germline V gene lookup returns CDR1 SGDLS and CDR2 YYNGEE. CDR3 amino acids: CASSLKGLAAVDTQYF. The CDR3 nucleotides are TGTGCCAGCAGTCTCAAGGGACTAGCGGCGGTAGATACGCAGTATTTT.

This chain joins TRBV10-2 and TRBJ1-2; 9 bases line up with TRBD1. Germline V gives CDR1 WSHSY, CDR2 SAAADI. The CDR3 consists of 13 residues. V was clipped by 3 bases and J by 8 bases; unmatched bases: 4. The CDR3 DNA sequence: TGCGCCAGCAGTGACGGGACAGGGCTGGGCTACACCTTC. Translating it yields CASSDGTGLGYTF.

The CDR3 coding sequence is TGTGCCAGCACATATTTAGCCGGGACTAGCGGGCCCGGGGAGCTGTTTTTT. Encoded protein: CASTYLAGTSGPGELFF. The V gene is TRBV27, the J gene TRBJ2-2, with TRBD2 matching over 12 bases. J gave up 6 bases and V 7 bases, and 12 bases lay outside the gene matches. The CDR3 totals 17 residues. Germline V gene lookup returns CDR1 MNHEY and CDR2 SMNVEV (reference sequence).

The V call is TRBV30, the J call TRBJ2-3; unclear D gene. Germline lookup yields CDR1 GTSNPN and CDR2 SVGIG (reference sequence). The CDR3 runs to 14 residues. V dropped 0 bases and J dropped 6 bases, with 13 bases sitting between them. Written as DNA, the CDR3 is TGTGCCTGGAGTGTAGCCAGGCCATCGGATACGCAGTATTTT. Protein: CAWSVARPSDTQYF.

CDR3 residues: CASSDVGQAHEQFF. The DNA of the CDR3 is TGTGCCAGCAGTGACGTTGGACAAGCCCATGAGCAGTTCTTC. The rearrangement uses TRBV2 and TRBJ2-1; a weak D match, TRBD1 (5 bases). Germline loops: CDR1 SNHLY, CDR2 FYNNEI. V dropped 3 bases and J dropped 8 bases, with 14 bases sitting between them. The CDR3 has 14 amino acids.

J is TRBJ1-6 and V is TRBV14; D may be TRBD1 (6 bases). This CDR3 is built from 13 residues. CDR1 SGHDN and CDR2 FVKESK come from the germline V gene. V dropped 8 bases and J dropped 10 bases, with 15 bases sitting between them. The CDR3 loop reads CASGRTGKSPLHF. The DNA of the CDR3 is TGTGCCAGCGGACGAACAGGGAAATCACCCCTCCACTTT. Supplemented by reference TRBV14 and TRBJ1-6, the full variable domain reads EAGVTQFPSHSVIEKGQTVTLRCDPISGHDNLYWYRRVMGKEIKFLLHFVKESKQDESGMPNNRFLAERTGGTYSTLKVQPAELEDSGVYFCASGRTGKSPLHFGNGTRLTVT.

The rearrangement uses TRBV7-2 and TRBJ1-2; 10 positions agree with TRBD1. CDR1 is SGHTA, CDR2 FQGNSA, per germline. This CDR3 spans 14 amino acids. With V trimmed by 5 bases and J by 4 bases, 4 bases remained unmatched. CDR3: CASSQDRGGYGYTF. The DNA of the CDR3 is TGTGCCAGCAGCCAGGACAGGGGGGGCTATGGCTACACCTTC. The full variable domain, completed using reference TRBV7-2 and TRBJ1-2, is GAGVSQSPSNKVTEKGKDVELRCDPISGHTALYWYRQSLGQGLEFLIYFQGNSAPDKSGLPSDRFSAERTGGSVSTLTIQRTQQEDSAVYLCASSQDRGGYGYTFGSGTRLTVV.

The chain carries TRBV28 and TRBJ2-1; the match to TRBD2 covers 10 bases. The length of the CDR3 is 16 residues. Germline V gene sequence: CDR1 MDHEN, CDR2 SYDVKM. The J segment lost 4 bases and the V segment lost 5 bases, leaving 8 bases of the junction unmatched. The CDR3 reads CASSAPTSGSYNEQFF. The CDR3 bases are TGTGCCAGCAGTGCTCCGACTAGCGGGTCGTACAATGAGCAGTTCTTC.